The 4 T cell receptor beta chains below come from one sample, sequenced in a study of blood T cell repertoires in COVID-19. Here immunoSEQ multiplex PCR was the method, and the copy in TCRdb shows in-frame clones only, minus some. The sample lists about 280,000 clones, roughly 86% occurring once. Sequencing input: peripheral blood. The receptors derive from a woman aged 25 to 39 with COVID-19, enrolled during active disease.

This chain's CDR3 is CASSGAGLGEKLFF. The CDR3 nucleotides are TGTGCCAGCAGTGGGGCGGGGCTCGGTGAAAAACTGTTTTTT. The V gene is TRBV9, the J gene TRBJ1-4, with a tentative D call TRBD1 (5 bases). Trimming removed 5 bases from V and 7 bases from J, with 15 bases in between. The CDR3 totals 14 residues. In germline, CDR1 is SGDLS, CDR2 YYNGEE.

The chain couples TRBV7-9 to TRBJ2-3; a weak D match, TRBD1 (5 bases). Germline CDR1 is SEHNR and CDR2 is FQNEAQ (reference sequence). The CDR3 length is 16 residues. Trimming shortened V by 5 bases and J by 3 bases, and 18 bases separated the two germline ends. The CDR3 nucleotides read TGTGCCAGCAGCGGGAACAGGTCTTTAAGAACAGATACGCAGTATTTT. Protein product: CASSGNRSLRTDTQYF.

The gene calls are TRBV20-1 and TRBJ1-1; D possibly corresponds to TRBD1 (6 bases). V was shortened by 8 bases and J by 5 bases, with 12 bases between the two germline ends. From germline, CDR1 is DFQATT and CDR2 SNEGSKA (reference sequence). The CDR3 contains 11 residues. In nucleotides, the CDR3 is TGCAGTCCAAGGGGGGGTACTGAAGCTTTCTTT. It yields the protein CSPRGGTEAFF.

The J gene is TRBJ1-3, the V gene TRBV19; D gene ambiguous. Deletions cut 6 bases from V and 6 bases from J, with 15 bases between. This CDR3 has 14 residues. Per the germline V gene, CDR1 is LNHDA and CDR2 is SQIVND (reference sequence). The CDR3 spells CASSPSESSNTIYF. The CDR3, as DNA: TGTGCCAGTAGCCCTTCCGAAAGCTCAAACACCATATATTTT.